This is a list of T cell receptor beta chains from one sample in a study of molecular identifiers for immune sequencing clone quantification. From the PCR reads, TCRdb called clonotypes with MiXCR, one entry per CDR3 protein. The sample includes about half a million distinct CDR3 sequences, about 22% of them seen just once. Source material: naive CD8+ T cells from blood, with Jurkat cell RNA spiked in. The receptor source for this set is a human donor in good health. Some libraries in this study had Jurkat cell RNA spiked in. The CDR3 runs from the conserved cysteine through the conserved F or W. A D gene is named only where the DNA matches it firmly. The size field is filled for only some rows; it gives once, few, many or a size class.

D: -
size: -
J: TRBJ1-1
V: TRBV6-1
DNA: TGTGCCAGCAGTGAATCCCCCCTGAACACTGAAGCTTTCTTT
CDR3: CASSESPLNTEAFF

D: -
size: many
J: TRBJ1-5
V: TRBV6-2/TRBV6-3
DNA: TGTGCCAGCAGTTACGCCCGTCAGCCCCAGCATTTT
CDR3: CASSYARQPQHF

D: -
size: -
J: TRBJ1-4
V: TRBV7-9
DNA: TGTGCCAGCAGCCCCCCTCGGGTAGGCGTTAGTGAAAAACTGTTTTTT
CDR3: CASSPPRVGVSEKLFF

D: -
size: many
J: TRBJ1-1
V: TRBV15
DNA: TGTGCCACCAGCCAGCGGGCTAACACTGAAGCTTTCTTT
CDR3: CATSQRANTEAFF

D: -
size: many
J: TRBJ2-7
V: TRBV6-2/TRBV6-3
DNA: TGTGCCAGCAGTTCAGCGGGCACCGACTACGAGCAGTACTTC
CDR3: CASSSAGTDYEQYF

D: -
size: few
J: TRBJ1-1
V: TRBV12-3/TRBV12-4
DNA: TGTGCCAGCAGTGCCGACAATGCTGAAGCTTTCTTT
CDR3: CASSADNAEAFF

D: -
size: many
J: TRBJ2-5
V: TRBV7-9
DNA: TGTGCCAGCAGCTCCGGACCCTATAGCTTGGATCAAGAGACCCAGTACTTC
CDR3: CASSSGPYSLDQETQYF

D: -
size: few
J: TRBJ2-7
V: TRBV30
DNA: TGTGCCTGGAGTGGCCAGGGGTTATTCTACGAGCAGTACTTC
CDR3: CAWSGQGLFYEQYF

D: -
size: -
J: TRBJ2-5
V: TRBV12-3/TRBV12-4
DNA: TGTGCCAGCAGTAAACCGGGGACTCAAGAGACCCAGTACTTC
CDR3: CASSKPGTQETQYF

D: -
size: many
J: TRBJ2-5
V: TRBV27
DNA: TGTGCCAGCAGTTACGAGACCCAGTACTTC
CDR3: CASSYETQYF

D: -
size: -
J: TRBJ2-7
V: TRBV9
DNA: TGTGCCAGCGGCGTTTCAGGGGGGTACGAGCAGTACTTC
CDR3: CASGVSGGYEQYF

D: -
size: -
J: TRBJ2-7
V: TRBV12-3/TRBV12-4
DNA: TGTGCCAGCAACTCGGTTGGTGGGGCCTACGAGCAGTACTTC
CDR3: CASNSVGGAYEQYF

D: TRBD2
size: -
J: TRBJ2-3
V: TRBV6-2/TRBV6-3
DNA: TGTGCCAGCAGTTACCCGCCTCGGTCCGGGAGGGGTGTGACAGATACGCAGTATTTT
CDR3: CASSYPPRSGRGVTDTQYF

D: TRBD2
size: few
J: TRBJ2-3
V: TRBV4-2
DNA: TGTGCCAGCAGCCAAGGACGCGGTCTAGCGGGACCCACAGATACGCAGTATTTT
CDR3: CASSQGRGLAGPTDTQYF

D: TRBD2
size: -
J: TRBJ2-7
V: TRBV20-1
DNA: TGCAGTGCTAGGGGCCCGGCTAGCGGGGTCTACGAGCAGTACTTC
CDR3: CSARGPASGVYEQYF

D: -
size: few
J: TRBJ1-2
V: TRBV10-2
DNA: TGCGCCAGCAGTGAGTCGGTAGGCGTGACGGCCGAAGGCTACACCTTC
CDR3: CASSESVGVTAEGYTF

D: TRBD1
size: -
J: TRBJ2-7
V: TRBV29-1
DNA: TGCAGCGTTGAGCACCGGGACAGGGCCTACGAGCAGTACTTC
CDR3: CSVEHRDRAYEQYF

D: -
size: many
J: TRBJ1-1
V: TRBV5-6
DNA: TGTGCCAGCAGCTTGGACCAGAAGAACACTGAAGCTTTCTTT
CDR3: CASSLDQKNTEAFF

D: -
size: many
J: TRBJ2-7
V: TRBV27
DNA: TGTGCCAGCAGTTTATCTCTCCCCCGCCACTACGAGCAGTACTTC
CDR3: CASSLSLPRHYEQYF